The 14 T cell receptor beta chains presented below share a single source sample, sequenced in a study of OX40 agonist ivuxolimab in advanced cancers. Libraries were built with the immunoSEQ multiplex PCR assay. Here the immuneACCESS table is served through TCRdb, limited to in-frame sequences with V and J called. Missing clones are a known gap in these copies; in checked studies unresolved V genes cover under half, and the rest lacks a known reason. This sample comprises about 95,000 clones, roughly 87% of them detected only once. The ten largest clones take up about 0.31% of the sample. Material: CD4+ or CD8+ T cells sorted from blood, obtained in a trial of the OX40 agonist ivuxolimab. The receptors were sampled from an adult with an advanced solid tumor such as melanoma, head and neck, liver or kidney cancer.

The chain carries TRBV5-1 and TRBJ2-7, with 9 bases aligning to TRBD1. The trim removed 1 base at V and 4 bases at J, leaving 21 bases unmatched. This CDR3 is 20 amino acids long. Germline V gene lookup returns CDR1 SGHRS and CDR2 YFSETQ. The CDR3 loop reads CASSLLGQGTSDPSLYEQYF. CDR3 nucleotide sequence: TGCGCCAGCAGCTTGTTAGGACAGGGGACGTCCGACCCATCATTATACGAGCAGTACTTC.

The chain has TRBV5-1 and TRBJ1-5; no clear D. The CDR3 spans 13 residues. In germline, CDR1 is SGHRS, CDR2 YFSETQ. V shed 0 bases and J shed 1 base, with 2 bases lying between them. DNA for the CDR3: TGCGCCAGCAGCTTGGGAAGCAATCAGCCCCAGCATTTT. Translating gives CASSLGSNQPQHF.

This rearrangement joins TRBV6-1 to TRBJ2-7; TRBD1 is a possible D gene (6 bases). The CDR3 covers 17 residues. V was clipped by 3 bases and J by 0 bases, with 18 bases between them. Per germline, CDR1 MNHNS and CDR2 SASEGT. The CDR3, as DNA: TGTGCCAGCAGTGATTTTGTCCCGGGACATCTCTCCTACGAGCAGTACTTC. Its translation: CASSDFVPGHLSYEQYF.

The V call is TRBV5-6, the J call TRBJ2-1, with D perhaps matching TRBD1 (6 bases). Germline CDR1 SGHDT, CDR2 YYEEEE. This CDR3 is built from 17 residues. V gave up 1 base and J gave up 4 bases, with 18 bases separating them. CDR3 region: CASSLQQGDLMYNEQFF. In DNA, the CDR3 is TGTGCCAGCAGCTTGCAACAGGGCGATTTAATGTACAATGAGCAGTTCTTC.

The J gene is TRBJ2-3, the V gene TRBV27, with unresolved D. Germline lookup yields CDR1 MNHEY and CDR2 SMNVEV (reference sequence). The CDR3 length is 15 residues. Trimming shortened V by 0 bases and J by 0 bases, and 7 bases separated the two germline ends. CDR3 residues: CASSLSTGSTDTQYF. The CDR3 DNA sequence: TGTGCCAGCAGTTTATCGACCGGGAGCACAGATACGCAGTATTTT.

The V and J genes are TRBV6-5 and TRBJ2-4; D is unclear. Trimming shortened V by 5 bases and J by 1 base, and 12 bases separated the two germline ends. CDR3 length: 15 residues. Per the germline V gene, CDR1 is MNHEY and CDR2 is SVGAGI. The CDR3 reads CASSSITVAKNIQYF. DNA of the CDR3: TGTGCCAGCAGTAGCATTACCGTTGCCAAAAACATTCAGTACTTC.

This chain links TRBV27 with TRBJ2-1, with D possibly TRBD2 on 6 matching bases. Trimming removed 5 bases at V and 6 bases at J, with 17 bases between. Germline-derived CDR1 and CDR2 are MNHEY and SMNVEV (reference sequence). The CDR3 totals 15 residues. CDR3 residues: CASSQFAVEGNEQFF. CDR3 nucleotides: TGTGCCAGCAGTCAATTCGCCGTGGAGGGCAATGAGCAGTTCTTC.

The chain recombines TRBV28 with TRBJ2-5; 7 bases map to TRBD2. The germline V gene encodes CDR1 MDHEN and CDR2 SYDVKM. With 7 bases clipped from V and 4 bases from J, the junction kept 9 bases outside the gene matches. The CDR3 is 14 residues long. CDR3 bases: TGTGCCAGCAAGGGGTCAGGCGGGAGAGAGACCCAGTACTTC. Amino acids: CASKGSGGRETQYF.

This rearrangement joins TRBV9 to TRBJ1-2; tentative D call: TRBD1 (5 bases). Germline V gives CDR1 SGDLS, CDR2 YYNGEE. V was cut by 4 bases and J by 7 bases, with 20 bases left in between. The CDR3 loop spans 15 amino acids. The CDR3 region has the DNA TGTGCCAGCAGCCCTCGGGGCCGGGGCCCTTTTGGCTACACCTTC. Protein: CASSPRGRGPFGYTF.

This sequence joins TRBV11-3 and TRBJ2-1; D is uncertain. V dropped 4 bases and J dropped 12 bases, with 16 bases sitting between them. This CDR3 has 13 amino acids. Germline CDR1 SGHNT, CDR2 YENEEA. Here the CDR3 DNA reads TGTGCCAGCAGCTCCTCGATTACCGGTGGGCAGTTCTTC. Protein sequence: CASSSSITGGQFF.

This chain uses TRBV19 with TRBJ2-3; tentatively, D is TRBD1 or TRBD2 (5 bases each). Per germline, CDR1 LNHDA and CDR2 SQIVND (reference sequence). The CDR3 loop spans 17 amino acids. Trimming shortened V by 4 bases and J by 4 bases, and 21 bases separated the two germline ends. The CDR3 DNA follows: TGTGCCAGTAGTACCGAAGGGCGGCCGGTGGGGGCAGATACGCAGTATTTT. Encoded protein: CASSTEGRPVGADTQYF.

A single count supports this clone. V is TRBV28 and J is TRBJ1-1; D is unresolved. Germline V gene lookup returns CDR1 MDHEN and CDR2 SYDVKM. V was trimmed by 6 bases and J by 4 bases, leaving 15 bases between them. The CDR3 has 14 amino acids. The CDR3 region has the DNA TGTGCCAGCAGCTACGGGGAGGTTGGCACTGAAGCTTTCTTT. This translates into CASSYGEVGTEAFF.

The CDR3 is CSVEDLGRGGYTF. The CDR3 nucleotides are TGCAGCGTTGAAGATCTAGGCAGGGGTGGCTACACCTTC. This sequence joins TRBV29-1 and TRBJ1-2; possibly TRBD1 for D (6 bases). Germline V CDR1 and CDR2: SQVTM, ANQGSEA. The CDR3 is 13 residues long. V dropped 0 bases and J dropped 7 bases, with 12 bases sitting between them.

The V gene is TRBV5-4, the J gene TRBJ2-6; D gene uncertain. V was clipped by 4 bases and J by 4 bases, with 21 bases between them. The CDR3 is 18 amino acids. The germline V gene has CDR1 SGHNT and CDR2 YYREEE (reference sequence). For the CDR3, the DNA is TGTGCCAGCAGCCGCTCTCGTTCCCCCCTCTCCGGGGCCAACGTCCTGACTTTC. Protein sequence: CASSRSRSPLSGANVLTF.